This TCR beta chain was captured by sequencing in a study of CD8 T cells in Susac syndrome. The V gene's germline CDR1 is DFQATT and CDR2 SNEGSKA (reference sequence). V was pared by 3 bases and J by 4 bases, with 9 bases between. CDR3 length: 12 residues. The RNA input was about 0.5 to 1 ug, and it was reverse transcribed with random hexamers. TCRdb re-derived calls from the immunoSEQ multiplex PCR reads in MiXCR, one entry per CDR3 protein. Of about 130,000 distinct CDR3 sequences listed, 80% are singletons. In the multiple sclerosis control group, patients were treatment-naive and had stable or active relapsing-remitting disease.

Material: CD8+ T cells from PBMCs. The clonotype originates from a human donor with multiple sclerosis. This rearrangement joins TRBV20-1 to TRBJ2-5; D not resolved. DNA of the CDR3: TGCAGTGCTAGTGAAGTCCGAGAGACCCAGTACTTC. It yields the protein CSASEVRETQYF.